Included here is one T cell receptor beta chain sequence, with context. No antigen is known for it. The record originates from a study of T-cell memory formation after mild COVID-19. The study, taken as a whole, reports: CD4+ bias marked clones expanding day 15 to 37, unlike balanced contracting clones.

Germline values: CDR1 DFQATT, CDR2 SNEGSKA (reference sequence). Unmatched junction bases numbered 9, after V lost 6 bases and J lost 4 bases. The CDR3 spans 13 residues. TCRdb independently ran MiXCR on the 5' RACE reads; one entry per CDR3 protein. The sample has some 320,000 distinct CDR3 sequences, approximately 16% seen once. The sequence was obtained from a man aged 18 to 30 who had mild COVID-19 (a few samples of this study predate the infection). Cell type and time point are not known. The rearrangement links TRBV20-1 to TRBJ2-7, with 7 bases lining up with TRBD1. The source material was PBMCs or a T cell subset sorted from them (not recorded which). CDR3 coding DNA: TGCAGTGCCCAAGCCGGGACAGATTACGAGCAGTACGTC. Amino acid sequence: CSAQAGTDYEQYV.